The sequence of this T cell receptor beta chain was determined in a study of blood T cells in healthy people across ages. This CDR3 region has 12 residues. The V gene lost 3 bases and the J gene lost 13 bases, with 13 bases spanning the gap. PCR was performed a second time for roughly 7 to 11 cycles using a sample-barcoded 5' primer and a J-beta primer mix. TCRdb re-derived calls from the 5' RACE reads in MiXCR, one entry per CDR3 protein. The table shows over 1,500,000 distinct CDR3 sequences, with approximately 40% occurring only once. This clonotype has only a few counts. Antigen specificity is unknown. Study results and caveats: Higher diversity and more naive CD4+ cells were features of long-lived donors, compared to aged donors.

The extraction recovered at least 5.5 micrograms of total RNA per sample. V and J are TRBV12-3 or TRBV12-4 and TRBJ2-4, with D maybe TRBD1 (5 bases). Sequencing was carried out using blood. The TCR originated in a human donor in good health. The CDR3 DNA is TGTGCCAGCAGTTTCCCCCCACAGGCGCAGTACTTC. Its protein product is CASSFPPQAQYF.